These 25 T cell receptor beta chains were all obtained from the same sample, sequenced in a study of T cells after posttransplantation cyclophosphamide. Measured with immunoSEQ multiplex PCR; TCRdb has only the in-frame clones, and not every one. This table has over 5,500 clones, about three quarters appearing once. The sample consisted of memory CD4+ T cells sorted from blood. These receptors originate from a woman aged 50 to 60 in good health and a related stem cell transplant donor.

The CDR3 loop reads CASSLPGLAGYTQYF. The DNA of the CDR3 is TGTGCCAGCAGCTTGCCGGGACTAGCGGGTTATACGCAGTATTTT. This chain connects TRBV11-2 to TRBJ2-3; the match to TRBD2 covers 12 bases. Trimming cost V 3 bases and J 7 bases; bases outside gene matches: 5. CDR3 length: 15 amino acids. CDR1 and CDR2 from the germline V gene are SGHAT and FQNNGV. Combining the CDR3 with reference TRBV11-2 and TRBJ2-3 gives the whole variable domain EAGVAQSPRYKIIEKRQSVAFWCNPISGHATLYWYQQILGQGPKLLIQFQNNGVVDDSQLPKDRFSAERLKGVDSTLKIQPAKLEDSAVYLCASSLPGLAGYTQYFGPGTRLTVL.

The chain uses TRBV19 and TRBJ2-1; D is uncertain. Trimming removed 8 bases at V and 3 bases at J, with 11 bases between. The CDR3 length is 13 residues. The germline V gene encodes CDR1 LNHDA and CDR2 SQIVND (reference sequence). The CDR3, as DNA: TGTGCCAGTGAAAGAACTAACTACAATGAGCAGTTCTTC. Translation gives CASERTNYNEQFF.

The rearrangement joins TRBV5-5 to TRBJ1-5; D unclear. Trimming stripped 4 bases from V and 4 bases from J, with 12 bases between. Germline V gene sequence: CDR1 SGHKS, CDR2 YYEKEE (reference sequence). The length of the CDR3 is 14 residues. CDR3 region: CASSLGRENQPQHF. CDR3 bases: TGTGCCAGCAGCCTAGGACGGGAAAATCAGCCCCAGCATTTT.

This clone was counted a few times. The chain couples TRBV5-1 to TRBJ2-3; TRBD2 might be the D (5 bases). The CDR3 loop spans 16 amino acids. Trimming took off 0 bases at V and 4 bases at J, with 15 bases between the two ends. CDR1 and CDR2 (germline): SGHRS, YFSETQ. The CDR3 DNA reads TGCGCCAGCAGCTTGGTTTTGAGCGGAAGAGCAGATACGCAGTATTTT. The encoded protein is CASSLVLSGRADTQYF.

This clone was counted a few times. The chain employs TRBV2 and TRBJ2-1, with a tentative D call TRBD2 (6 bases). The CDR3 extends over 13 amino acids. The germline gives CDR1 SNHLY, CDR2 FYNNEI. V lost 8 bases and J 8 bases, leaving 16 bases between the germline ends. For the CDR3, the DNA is TGTGCCAGCGGCCGGGCCTGGGGGGATGAGCAGTTCTTC. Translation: CASGRAWGDEQFF.

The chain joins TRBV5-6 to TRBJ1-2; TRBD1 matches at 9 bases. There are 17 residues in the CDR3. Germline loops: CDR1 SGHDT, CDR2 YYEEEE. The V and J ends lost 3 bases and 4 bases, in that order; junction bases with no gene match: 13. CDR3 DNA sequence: TGTGCCAGCAGCTCACGCACCGGGACAGGGTTGTTCTATGGCTACACCTTC. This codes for CASSSRTGTGLFYGYTF.

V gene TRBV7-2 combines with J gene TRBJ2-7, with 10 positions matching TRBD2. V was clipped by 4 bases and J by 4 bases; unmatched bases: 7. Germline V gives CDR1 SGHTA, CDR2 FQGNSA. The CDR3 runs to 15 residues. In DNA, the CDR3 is TGTGCCAGCAGCTATACTAGCGGGACGCTATACGAGCAGTACTTC. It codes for CASSYTSGTLYEQYF. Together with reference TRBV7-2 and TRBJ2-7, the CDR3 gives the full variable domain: GAGVSQSPSNKVTEKGKDVELRCDPISGHTALYWYRQSLGQGLEFLIYFQGNSAPDKSGLPSDRFSAERTGGSVSTLTIQRTQQEDSAVYLCASSYTSGTLYEQYFGPGTRLTVT.

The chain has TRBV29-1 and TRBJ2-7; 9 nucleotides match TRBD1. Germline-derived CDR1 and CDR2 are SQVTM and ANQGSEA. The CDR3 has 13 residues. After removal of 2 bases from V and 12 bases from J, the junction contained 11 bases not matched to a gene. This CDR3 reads CSVETGTGTTGYF. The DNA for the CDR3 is TGCAGCGTTGAAACCGGGACAGGGACCACCGGGTACTTC.

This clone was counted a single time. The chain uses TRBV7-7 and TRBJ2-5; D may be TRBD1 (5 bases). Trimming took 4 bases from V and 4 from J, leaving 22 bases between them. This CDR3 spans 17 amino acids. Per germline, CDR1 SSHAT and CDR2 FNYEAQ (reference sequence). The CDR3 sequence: CASSSSQGPAIGETQYF. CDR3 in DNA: TGTGCCAGCAGCTCTTCGCAGGGCCCCGCCATTGGAGAGACCCAGTACTTC.

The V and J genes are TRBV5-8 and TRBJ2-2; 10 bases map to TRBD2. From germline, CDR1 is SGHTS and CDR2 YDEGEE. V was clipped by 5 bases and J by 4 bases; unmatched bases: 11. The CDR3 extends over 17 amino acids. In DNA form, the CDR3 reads TGTGCCAGCAGTTGGGCTAGCGGGAGAGGGAGCACCGGGGAGCTGTTTTTT. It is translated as CASSWASGRGSTGELFF.

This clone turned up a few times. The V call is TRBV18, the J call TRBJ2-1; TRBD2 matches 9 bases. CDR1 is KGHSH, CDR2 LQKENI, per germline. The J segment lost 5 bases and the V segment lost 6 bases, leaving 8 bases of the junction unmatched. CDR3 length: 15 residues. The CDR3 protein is CASSLLAGWDNEQFF. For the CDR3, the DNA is TGTGCCAGCTCGCTTCTAGCGGGATGGGACAATGAGCAGTTCTTC.

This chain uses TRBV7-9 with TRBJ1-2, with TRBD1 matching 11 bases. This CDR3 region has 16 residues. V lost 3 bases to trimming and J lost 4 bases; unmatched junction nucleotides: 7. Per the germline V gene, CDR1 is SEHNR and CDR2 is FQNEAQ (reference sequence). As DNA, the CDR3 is TGTGCCAGCAGCTTGGGACAGGGGGATCCCCTCTATGGCTACACCTTC. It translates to CASSLGQGDPLYGYTF.

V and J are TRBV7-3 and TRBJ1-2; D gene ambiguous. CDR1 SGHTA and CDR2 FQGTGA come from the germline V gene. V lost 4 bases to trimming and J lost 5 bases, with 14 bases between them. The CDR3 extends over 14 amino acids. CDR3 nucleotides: TGTGCCAGCAGCTCCAACTCGGGGATTTATGGCTACACCTTC. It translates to CASSSNSGIYGYTF.

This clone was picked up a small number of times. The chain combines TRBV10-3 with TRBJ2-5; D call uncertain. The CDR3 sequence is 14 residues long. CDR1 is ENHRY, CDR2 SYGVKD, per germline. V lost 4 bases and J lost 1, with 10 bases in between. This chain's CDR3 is CAISANTGQETQYF. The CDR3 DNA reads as TGTGCCATCAGTGCGAATACTGGCCAAGAGACCCAGTACTTC.

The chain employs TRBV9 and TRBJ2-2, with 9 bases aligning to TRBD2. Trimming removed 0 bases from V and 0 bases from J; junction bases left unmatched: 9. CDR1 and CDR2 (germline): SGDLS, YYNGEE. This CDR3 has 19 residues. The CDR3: CASSVEGASGVANTGELFF. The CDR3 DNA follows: TGTGCCAGCAGCGTAGAGGGGGCTAGCGGGGTCGCGAACACCGGGGAGCTGTTTTTT.

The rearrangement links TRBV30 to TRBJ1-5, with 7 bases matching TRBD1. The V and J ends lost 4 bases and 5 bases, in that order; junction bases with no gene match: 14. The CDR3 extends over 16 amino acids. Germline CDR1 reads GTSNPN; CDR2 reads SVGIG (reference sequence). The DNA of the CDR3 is TGTGCCTGGACCCTAGGACGGACAGGAGAACATCAGCCCCAGCATTTT. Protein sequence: CAWTLGRTGEHQPQHF.

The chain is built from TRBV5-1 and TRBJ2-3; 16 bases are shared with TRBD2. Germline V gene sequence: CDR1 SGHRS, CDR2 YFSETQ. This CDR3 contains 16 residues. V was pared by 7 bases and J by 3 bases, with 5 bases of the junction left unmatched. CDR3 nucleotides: TGCGCCAGCCGAAAGGGACTAGCGGGGGGGACAGATACGCAGTATTTT. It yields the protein CASRKGLAGGTDTQYF.

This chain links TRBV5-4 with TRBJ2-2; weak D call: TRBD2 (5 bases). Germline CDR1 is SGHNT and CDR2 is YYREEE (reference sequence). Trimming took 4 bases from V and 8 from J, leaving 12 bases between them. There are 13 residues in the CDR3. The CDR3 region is CASSPLSGGELFF. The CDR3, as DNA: TGTGCCAGCAGCCCCCTTTCGGGAGGGGAGCTGTTTTTT. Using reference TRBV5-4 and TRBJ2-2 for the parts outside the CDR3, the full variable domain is ETGVTQSPTHLIKTRGQQVTLRCSSQSGHNTVSWYQQALGQGPQFIFQYYREEENGRGNFPPRFSGLQFPNYSSELNVNALELDDSALYLCASSPLSGGELFFGEGSRLTVL.

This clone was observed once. The CDR3 here is CASTLDAGGGKLFF. The CDR3 DNA reads as TGTGCCAGCACCCTGGACGCAGGGGGCGGAAAACTGTTTTTT. The V call is TRBV6-5, the J call TRBJ1-4; TRBD1 matches at 8 bases. The CDR3 consists of 14 residues. V lost 7 bases and J lost 10; bases outside the gene matches: 11. Germline V gene lookup returns CDR1 MNHEY and CDR2 SVGAGI.

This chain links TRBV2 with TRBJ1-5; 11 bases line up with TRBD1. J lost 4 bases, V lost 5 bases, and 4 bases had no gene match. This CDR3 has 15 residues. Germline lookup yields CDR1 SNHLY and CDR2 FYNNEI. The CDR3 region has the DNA TGTGCCAGCAGTCCGGACAGGGGGCTTAATCAGCCCCAGCATTTT. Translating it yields CASSPDRGLNQPQHF.

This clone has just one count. CDR3 DNA sequence: TGTGCCAGCAGCTCGACAGGGGAGGTCGGCGAGACCCAGTACTTC. Its protein is CASSSTGEVGETQYF. The chain uses TRBV7-3 and TRBJ2-5; 8 bases fit TRBD1. Germline V CDR1 and CDR2: SGHTA, FQGTGA. This CDR3 region has 15 residues. V was pared by 4 bases and J by 5 bases, with 9 bases of the junction left unmatched.

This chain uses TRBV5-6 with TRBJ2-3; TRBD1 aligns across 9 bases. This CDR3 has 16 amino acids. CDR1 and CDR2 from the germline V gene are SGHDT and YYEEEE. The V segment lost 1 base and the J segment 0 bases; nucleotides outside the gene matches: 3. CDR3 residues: CASSLKQGASTDTQYF. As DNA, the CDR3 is TGTGCCAGCAGCTTGAAACAGGGGGCGAGCACAGATACGCAGTATTTT.

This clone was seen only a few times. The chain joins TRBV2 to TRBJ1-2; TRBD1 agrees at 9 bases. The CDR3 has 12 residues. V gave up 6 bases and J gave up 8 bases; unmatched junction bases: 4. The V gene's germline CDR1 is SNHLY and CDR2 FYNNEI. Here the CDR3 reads CASRDRGGGYTF. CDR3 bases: TGTGCCAGCAGGGACAGGGGTGGAGGCTACACCTTC.

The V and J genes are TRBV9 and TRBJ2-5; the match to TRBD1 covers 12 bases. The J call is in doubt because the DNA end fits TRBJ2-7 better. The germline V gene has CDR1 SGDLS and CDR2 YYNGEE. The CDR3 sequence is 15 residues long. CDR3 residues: CASSVGQGARSEQYF. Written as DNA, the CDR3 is TGTGCCAGCAGCGTGGGACAGGGGGCGAGGAGCGAGCAGTACTTC.

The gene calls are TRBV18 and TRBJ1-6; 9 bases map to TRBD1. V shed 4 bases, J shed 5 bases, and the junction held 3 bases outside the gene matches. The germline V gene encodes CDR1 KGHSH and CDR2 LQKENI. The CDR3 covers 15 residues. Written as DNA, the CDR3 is TGTGCCAGCTCACGGGGGACAGGGAATAATTCACCCCTCCACTTT. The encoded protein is CASSRGTGNNSPLHF.